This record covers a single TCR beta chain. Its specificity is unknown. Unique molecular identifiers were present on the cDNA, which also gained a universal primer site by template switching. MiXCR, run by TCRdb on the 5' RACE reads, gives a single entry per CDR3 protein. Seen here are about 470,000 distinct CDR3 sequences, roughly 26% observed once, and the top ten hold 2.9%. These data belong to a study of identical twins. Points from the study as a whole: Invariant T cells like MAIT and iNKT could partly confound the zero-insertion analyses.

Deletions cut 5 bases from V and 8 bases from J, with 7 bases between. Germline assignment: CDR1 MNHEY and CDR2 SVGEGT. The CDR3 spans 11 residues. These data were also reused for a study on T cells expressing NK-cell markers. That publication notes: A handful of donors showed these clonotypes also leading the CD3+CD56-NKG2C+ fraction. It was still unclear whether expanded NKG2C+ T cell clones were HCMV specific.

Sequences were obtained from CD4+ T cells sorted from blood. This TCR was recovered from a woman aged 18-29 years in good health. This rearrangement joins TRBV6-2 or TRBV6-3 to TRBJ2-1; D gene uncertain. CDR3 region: CASSRGDEQFF. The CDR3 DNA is TGTGCCAGCAGTAGAGGAGATGAGCAGTTCTTC.